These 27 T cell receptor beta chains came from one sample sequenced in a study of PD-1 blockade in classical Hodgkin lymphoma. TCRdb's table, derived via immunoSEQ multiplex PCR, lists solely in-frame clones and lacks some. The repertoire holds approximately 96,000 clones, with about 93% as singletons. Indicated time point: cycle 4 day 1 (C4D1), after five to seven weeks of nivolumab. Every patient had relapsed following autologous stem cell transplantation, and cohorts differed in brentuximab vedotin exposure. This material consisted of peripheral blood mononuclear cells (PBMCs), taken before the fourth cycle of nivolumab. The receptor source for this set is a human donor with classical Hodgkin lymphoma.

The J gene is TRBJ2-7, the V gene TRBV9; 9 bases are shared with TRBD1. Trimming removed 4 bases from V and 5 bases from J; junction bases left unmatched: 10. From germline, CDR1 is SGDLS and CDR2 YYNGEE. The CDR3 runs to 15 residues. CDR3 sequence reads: CASSPTDRGAHEQYF. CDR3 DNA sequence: TGTGCCAGCAGCCCCACCGACAGGGGGGCCCACGAGCAGTACTTC.

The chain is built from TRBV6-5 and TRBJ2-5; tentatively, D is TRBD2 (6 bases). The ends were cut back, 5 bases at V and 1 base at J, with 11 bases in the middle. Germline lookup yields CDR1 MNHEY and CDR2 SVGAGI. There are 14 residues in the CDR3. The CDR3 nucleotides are TGTGCCAGCAGTCGAGCGGGCTTCCAAGAGACCCAGTACTTC. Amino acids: CASSRAGFQETQYF.

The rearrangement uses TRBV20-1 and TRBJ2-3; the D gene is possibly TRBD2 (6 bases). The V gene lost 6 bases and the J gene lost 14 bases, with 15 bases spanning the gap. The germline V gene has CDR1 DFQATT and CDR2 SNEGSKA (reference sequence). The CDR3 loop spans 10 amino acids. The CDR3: CSARDHLSYF. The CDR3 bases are TGCAGTGCGCGGGACCATCTTTCGTATTTT.

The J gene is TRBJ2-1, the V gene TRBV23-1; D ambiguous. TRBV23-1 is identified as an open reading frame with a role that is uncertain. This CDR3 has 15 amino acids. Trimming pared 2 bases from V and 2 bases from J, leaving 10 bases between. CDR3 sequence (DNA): TGCGCCAGCAGTCAAGCAAGGTATACCTACAATGAGCAGTTCTTC. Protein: CASSQARYTYNEQFF.

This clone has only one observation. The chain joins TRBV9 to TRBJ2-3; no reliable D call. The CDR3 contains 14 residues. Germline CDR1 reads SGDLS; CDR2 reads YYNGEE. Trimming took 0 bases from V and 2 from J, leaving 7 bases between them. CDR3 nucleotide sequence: TGTGCCAGCAGCGTAGGTCTGGACACAGATACGCAGTATTTT. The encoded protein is CASSVGLDTDTQYF.

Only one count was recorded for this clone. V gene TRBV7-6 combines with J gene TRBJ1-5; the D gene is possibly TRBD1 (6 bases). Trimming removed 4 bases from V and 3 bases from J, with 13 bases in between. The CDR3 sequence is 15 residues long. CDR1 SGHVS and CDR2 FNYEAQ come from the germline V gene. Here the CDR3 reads CASSSHRALNQPQHF. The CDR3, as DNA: TGTGCCAGCAGCTCCCACAGGGCCCTCAATCAGCCCCAGCATTTT.

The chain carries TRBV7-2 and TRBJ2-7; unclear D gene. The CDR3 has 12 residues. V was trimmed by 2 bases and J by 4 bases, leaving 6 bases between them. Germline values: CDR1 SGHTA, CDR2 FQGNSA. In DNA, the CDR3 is TGTGCCAGCAGCTTAAATATTTACGAGCAGTACTTC. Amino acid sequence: CASSLNIYEQYF.

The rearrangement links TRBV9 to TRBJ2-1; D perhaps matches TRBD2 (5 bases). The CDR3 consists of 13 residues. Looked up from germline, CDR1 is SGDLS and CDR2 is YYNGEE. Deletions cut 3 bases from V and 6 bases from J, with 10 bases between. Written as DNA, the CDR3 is TGTGCCAGCAGCGACGGGAACACCAATGAGCAGTTCTTC. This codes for CASSDGNTNEQFF.

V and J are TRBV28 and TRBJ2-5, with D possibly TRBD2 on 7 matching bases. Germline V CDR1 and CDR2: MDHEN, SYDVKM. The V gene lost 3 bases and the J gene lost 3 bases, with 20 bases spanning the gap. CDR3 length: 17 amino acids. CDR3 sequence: CASSLVGGAGPEETQYF. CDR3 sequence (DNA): TGTGCCAGCAGTTTGGTGGGGGGGGCGGGACCCGAAGAGACCCAGTACTTC.

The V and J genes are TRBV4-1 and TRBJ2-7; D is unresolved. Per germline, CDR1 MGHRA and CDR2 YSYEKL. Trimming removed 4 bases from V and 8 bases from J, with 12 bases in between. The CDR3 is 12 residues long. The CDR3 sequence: CASSPTRGQQYF. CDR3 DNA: TGCGCCAGCAGCCCCACCCGAGGACAGCAGTACTTC.

This CDR3 reads CASSLVQGTYEQYF. As DNA, the CDR3 is TGCGCCAGCAGCTTGGTTCAGGGTACCTACGAGCAGTACTTC. J is TRBJ2-7 and V is TRBV5-1; TRBD1 might be the D (5 bases). Trimming removed 0 bases at V and 2 bases at J, with 9 bases between. The CDR3 has 14 residues. Germline values: CDR1 SGHRS, CDR2 YFSETQ.

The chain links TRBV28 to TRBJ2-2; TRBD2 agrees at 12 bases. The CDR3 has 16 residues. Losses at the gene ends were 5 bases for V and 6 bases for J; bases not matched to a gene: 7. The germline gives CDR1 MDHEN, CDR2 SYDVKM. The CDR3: CASSDRLAGDAGELFF. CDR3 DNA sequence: TGTGCCAGCAGTGACAGACTAGCGGGAGATGCCGGGGAGCTGTTTTTT.

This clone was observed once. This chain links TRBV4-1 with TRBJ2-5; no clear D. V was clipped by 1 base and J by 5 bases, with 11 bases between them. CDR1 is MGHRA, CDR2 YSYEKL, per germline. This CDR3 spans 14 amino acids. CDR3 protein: CASSQGWIGETQYF. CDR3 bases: TGCGCCAGCAGCCAAGGATGGATAGGTGAGACCCAGTACTTC.

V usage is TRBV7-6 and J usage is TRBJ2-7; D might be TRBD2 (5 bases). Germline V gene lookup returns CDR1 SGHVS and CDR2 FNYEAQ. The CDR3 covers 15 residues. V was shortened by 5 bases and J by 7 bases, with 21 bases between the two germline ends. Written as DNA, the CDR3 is TGTGCCAGCAGCCACGATCGAGGAGCCCGGAGGGAGCAGTACTTC. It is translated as CASSHDRGARREQYF.

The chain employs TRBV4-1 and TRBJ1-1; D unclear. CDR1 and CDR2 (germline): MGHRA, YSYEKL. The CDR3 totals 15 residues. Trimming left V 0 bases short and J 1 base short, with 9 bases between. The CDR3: CASSQDRVGNTEAFF. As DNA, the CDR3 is TGCGCCAGCAGCCAAGATCGGGTGGGGAACACTGAAGCTTTCTTT.

CDR3 protein: CASSPRTSGNNLEQYF. CDR3 DNA sequence: TGTGCCAGCAGCCCCCGGACTAGCGGGAATAATCTCGAGCAGTACTTC. This rearrangement joins TRBV7-9 to TRBJ2-7; 12 bases agree with TRBD2. This CDR3 is 16 amino acids long. J was trimmed by 6 bases and V by 5 bases; bases with no gene match: 11. Germline V CDR1 and CDR2: SEHNR, FQNEAQ (reference sequence).

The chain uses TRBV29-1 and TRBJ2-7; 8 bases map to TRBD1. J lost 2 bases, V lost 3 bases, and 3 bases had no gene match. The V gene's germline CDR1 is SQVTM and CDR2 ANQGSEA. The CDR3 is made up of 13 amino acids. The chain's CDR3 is CSVEDRVTYEQYF. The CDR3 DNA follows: TGCAGCGTTGAGGACAGGGTTACCTACGAGCAGTACTTC.

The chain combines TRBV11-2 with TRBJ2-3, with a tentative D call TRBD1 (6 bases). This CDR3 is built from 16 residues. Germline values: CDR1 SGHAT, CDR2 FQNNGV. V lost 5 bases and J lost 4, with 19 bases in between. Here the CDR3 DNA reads TGTGCCAGCAGCACTCGATACAGGGAAGGATCAGATACGCAGTATTTT. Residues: CASSTRYREGSDTQYF.

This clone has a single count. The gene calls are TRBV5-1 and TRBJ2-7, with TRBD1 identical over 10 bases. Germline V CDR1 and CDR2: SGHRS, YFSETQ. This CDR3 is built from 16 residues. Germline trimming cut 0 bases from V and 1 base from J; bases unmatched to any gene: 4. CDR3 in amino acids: CASSLAGQGVSYEQYF. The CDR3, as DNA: TGCGCCAGCAGCTTGGCCGGACAGGGGGTATCCTACGAGCAGTACTTC.

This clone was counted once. This CDR3 is CARRNRAVILAKNIQYF. CDR3 coding DNA: TGTGCTCGCAGAAACAGGGCCGTGATACTAGCCAAAAACATTCAGTACTTC. The rearrangement links TRBV27 to TRBJ2-4, with D tentatively TRBD1 (6 bases). The germline CDR1 and CDR2 sequences are MNHEY and SMNVEV (reference sequence). The CDR3 spans 17 residues.

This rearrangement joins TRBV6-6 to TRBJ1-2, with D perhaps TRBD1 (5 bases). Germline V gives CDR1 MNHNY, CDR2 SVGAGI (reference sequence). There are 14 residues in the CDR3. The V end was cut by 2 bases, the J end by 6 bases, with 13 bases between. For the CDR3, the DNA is TGTGCCAGCAGTTACCCGGGGGGGATTAATGGCTACACCTTC. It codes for CASSYPGGINGYTF.

The DNA of the CDR3 is TGCGCCAGCAGGAAGGGCTACGAGCAGTACTTC. Translating it yields CASRKGYEQYF. This chain uses TRBV5-1 with TRBJ2-7; no definite D call. The germline V and J ends were trimmed by 5 bases and 3 bases, with 6 bases remaining between them. This CDR3 contains 11 residues. CDR1 SGHRS and CDR2 YFSETQ come from the germline V gene.

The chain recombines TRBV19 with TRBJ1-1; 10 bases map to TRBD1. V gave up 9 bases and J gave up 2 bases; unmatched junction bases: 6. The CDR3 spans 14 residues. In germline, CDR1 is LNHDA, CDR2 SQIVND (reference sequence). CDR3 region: CASRDRGANTEAFF. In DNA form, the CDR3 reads TGTGCCAGCCGGGACAGGGGCGCTAACACTGAAGCTTTCTTT.

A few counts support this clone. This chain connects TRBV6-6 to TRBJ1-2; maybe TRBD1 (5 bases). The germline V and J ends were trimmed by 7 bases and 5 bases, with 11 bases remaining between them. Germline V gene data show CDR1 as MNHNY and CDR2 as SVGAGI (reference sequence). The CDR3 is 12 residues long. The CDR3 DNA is TGTGCCAGCACCCCAGAGGGGTATGGCTACACCTTC. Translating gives CASTPEGYGYTF.

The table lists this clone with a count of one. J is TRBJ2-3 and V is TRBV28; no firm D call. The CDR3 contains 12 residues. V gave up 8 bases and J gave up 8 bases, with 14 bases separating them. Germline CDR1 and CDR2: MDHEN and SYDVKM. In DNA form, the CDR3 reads TGTGCCAGCGGGCCGGTACTGCCTACGCAGTATTTT. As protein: CASGPVLPTQYF.

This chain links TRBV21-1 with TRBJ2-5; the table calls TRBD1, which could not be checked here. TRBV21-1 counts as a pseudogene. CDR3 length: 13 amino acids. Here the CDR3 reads CASNSVRGGTQYF. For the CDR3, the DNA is TGTGCCAGCAATAGCGTCAGAGGGGGGACCCAGTACTTC.

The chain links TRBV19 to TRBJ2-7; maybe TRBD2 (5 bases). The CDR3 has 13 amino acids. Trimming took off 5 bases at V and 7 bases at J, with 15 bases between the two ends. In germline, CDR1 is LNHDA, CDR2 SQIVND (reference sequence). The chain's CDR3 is CASSWTGSREQYF. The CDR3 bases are TGTGCCAGTAGTTGGACTGGCAGTCGGGAGCAGTACTTC. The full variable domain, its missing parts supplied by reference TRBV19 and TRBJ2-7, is DGGITQSPKYLFRKEGQNVTLSCEQNLNHDAMYWYRQDPGQGLRLIYYSQIVNDFQKGDIAEGYSVSREKKESFPLTVTSAQKNPTAFYLCASSWTGSREQYFGPGTRLTVT.